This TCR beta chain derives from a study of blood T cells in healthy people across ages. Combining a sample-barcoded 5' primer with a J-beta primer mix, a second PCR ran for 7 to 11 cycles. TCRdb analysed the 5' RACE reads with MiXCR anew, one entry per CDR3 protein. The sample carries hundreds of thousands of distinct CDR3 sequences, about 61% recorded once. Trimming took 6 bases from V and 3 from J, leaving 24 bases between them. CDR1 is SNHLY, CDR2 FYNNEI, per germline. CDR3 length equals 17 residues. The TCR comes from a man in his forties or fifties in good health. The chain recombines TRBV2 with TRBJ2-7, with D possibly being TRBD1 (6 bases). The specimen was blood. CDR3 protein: CASRPQSGTLRFYEQYF. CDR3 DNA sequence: TGTGCCAGCAGACCACAAAGTGGGACACTGAGATTCTACGAGCAGTACTTC.